The present entry profiles one T cell receptor (beta chain) with its context. The data are from a study of control samples from healthy donors and cancer patients. Profiled with immunoSEQ multiplex PCR; TCRdb holds only in-frame clones, not every one. The sample lists approximately 100,000 clones; over 85% were seen once. Trimming stripped 5 bases from V and 3 bases from J, with 11 bases between. Germline V gene sequence: CDR1 SNHLY, CDR2 FYNNEI. This CDR3 has 14 residues. V is TRBV2 and J is TRBJ1-3, with TRBD1 as a possible D gene (5 bases). The sequenced sample was blood. This clonotype was obtained from a human donor in good health. The donor label of this sample is uncertain. CDR3 coding DNA: TGTGCCAGCAGTTTTGGGGCCGGTGGAAACACCATATATTTT. Amino acid sequence: CASSFGAGGNTIYF.